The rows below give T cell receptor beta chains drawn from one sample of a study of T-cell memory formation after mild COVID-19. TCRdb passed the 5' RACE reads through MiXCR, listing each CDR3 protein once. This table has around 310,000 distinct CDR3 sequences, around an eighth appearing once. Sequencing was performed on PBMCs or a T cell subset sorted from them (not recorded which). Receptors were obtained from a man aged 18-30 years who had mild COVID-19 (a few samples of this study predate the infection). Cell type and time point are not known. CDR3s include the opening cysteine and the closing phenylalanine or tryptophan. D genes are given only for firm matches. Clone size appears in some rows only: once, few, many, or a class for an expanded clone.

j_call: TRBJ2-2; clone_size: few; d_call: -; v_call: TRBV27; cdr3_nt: TGTGCCAGCAGTCGGGGCCCCTCGTCCTTGAACACCGGGGAGCTGTTTTTT; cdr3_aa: CASSRGPSSLNTGELFF
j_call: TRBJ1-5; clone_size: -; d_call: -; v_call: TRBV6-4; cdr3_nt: TGTGCCAGCAGCGAGGACCTAAATCAGCCCCAGCATTTT; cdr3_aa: CASSEDLNQPQHF
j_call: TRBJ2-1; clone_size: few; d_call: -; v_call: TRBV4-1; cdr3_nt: TGCGCCAGCAGCCTGCGACAGTTAAGAATGTTGAATGAGCAGTTCTTC; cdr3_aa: CASSLRQLRMLNEQFF
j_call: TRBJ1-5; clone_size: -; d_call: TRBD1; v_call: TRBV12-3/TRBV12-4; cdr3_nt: TGTGCCAGCAGTTTCCGGGACAGTTCCTATAGCAATCAGCCCCAGCATTTT; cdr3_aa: CASSFRDSSYSNQPQHF
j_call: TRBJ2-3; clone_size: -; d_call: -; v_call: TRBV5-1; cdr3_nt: TGCGCCAGCAGCCTGGAAACGGGCCGGTCAGATACGCAGTATTTT; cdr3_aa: CASSLETGRSDTQYF
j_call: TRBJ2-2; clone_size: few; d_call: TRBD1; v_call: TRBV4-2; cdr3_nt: TGTGCCAGCAGCTTGGCGACAGGGGCCGGGGAGCTGTTTTTT; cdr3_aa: CASSLATGAGELFF
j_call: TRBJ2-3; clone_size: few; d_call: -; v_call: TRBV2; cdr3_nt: TGTGCCAGCACCCAGGGTGGCAGGGGTACGCAGTATTTT; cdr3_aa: CASTQGGRGTQYF
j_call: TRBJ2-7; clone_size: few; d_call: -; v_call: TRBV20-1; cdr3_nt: TGCAGTGCTAATGGCGGGGAAAGCTACGAGCAGTACTTC; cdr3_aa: CSANGGESYEQYF
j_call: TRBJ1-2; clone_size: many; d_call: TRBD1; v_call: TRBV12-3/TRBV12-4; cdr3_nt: TGTGCCAGCAGTCCGACAGGGGAGCAGGGCTACACCTTC; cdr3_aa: CASSPTGEQGYTF
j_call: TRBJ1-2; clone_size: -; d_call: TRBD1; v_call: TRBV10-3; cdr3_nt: TGTGCCATCAGTGAGTCGGGGACAGAGGGTGGCTACACCTTC; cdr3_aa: CAISESGTEGGYTF
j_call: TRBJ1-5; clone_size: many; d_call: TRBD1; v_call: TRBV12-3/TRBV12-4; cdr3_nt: TGTGCCAGCAGAGGACAGGGGGATAGTCAGCCCCAGCATTTT; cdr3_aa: CASRGQGDSQPQHF
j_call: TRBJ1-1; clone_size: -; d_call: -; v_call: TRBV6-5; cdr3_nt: TGTGCCAGCAGTTGGGGGGGGGCCGGGAACACTGAAGCTTTCTTT; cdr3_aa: CASSWGGAGNTEAFF
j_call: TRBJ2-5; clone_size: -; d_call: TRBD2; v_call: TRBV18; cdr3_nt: TGTGCCAGCTCACCACGGTTAGCGGGCCTTCCCGAGACCCAGTACTTC; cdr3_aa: CASSPRLAGLPETQYF
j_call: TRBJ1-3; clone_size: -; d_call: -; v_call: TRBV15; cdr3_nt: TGTGCCACCAGCAGAGACAGGGGATCTGGAAACACCATATATTTT; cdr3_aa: CATSRDRGSGNTIYF
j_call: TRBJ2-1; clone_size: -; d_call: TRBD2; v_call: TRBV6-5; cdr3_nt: TGTGCCAGCAGTTACGGAGCGGCGGGGGGGCCCTACAATGAGCAGTTCTTC; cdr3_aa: CASSYGAAGGPYNEQFF
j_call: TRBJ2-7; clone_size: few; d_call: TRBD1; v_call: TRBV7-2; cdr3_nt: TGTGCCAGCAGCGCCCCCGGGACAGGGTACGAGCAGTACTTC; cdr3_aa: CASSAPGTGYEQYF
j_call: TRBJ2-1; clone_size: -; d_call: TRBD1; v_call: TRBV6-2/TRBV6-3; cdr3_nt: TGTGCCACCTCGGGGACAGGGAGGCACAATGAGCAGTTCTTC; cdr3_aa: CATSGTGRHNEQFF
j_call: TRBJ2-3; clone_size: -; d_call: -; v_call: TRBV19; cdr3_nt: TGTGCCACCGCGACGACGACGGGGGATACGCAGTATTTT; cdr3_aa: CATATTTGDTQYF
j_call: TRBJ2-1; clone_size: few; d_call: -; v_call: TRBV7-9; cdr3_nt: TGTGCCAGCAGCTTAACCTTAGCATCATCCAACAATGAGCAGTTCTTC; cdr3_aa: CASSLTLASSNNEQFF
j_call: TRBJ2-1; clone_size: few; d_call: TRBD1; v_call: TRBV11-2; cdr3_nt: TGTGCCAGCAGCTTAGGGGACAGGAACAATGAGCAGTTCTTC; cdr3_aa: CASSLGDRNNEQFF
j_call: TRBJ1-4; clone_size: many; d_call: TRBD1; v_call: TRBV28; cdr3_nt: TGTGCCAGCAGTTCCCTGACAGGGGGAAATGAAAAACTGTTTTTT; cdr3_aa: CASSSLTGGNEKLFF
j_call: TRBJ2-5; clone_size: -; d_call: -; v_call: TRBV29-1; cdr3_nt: TGCAGCGTTGAACTCCGCGGGAAAGAGACCCAGTACTTC; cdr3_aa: CSVELRGKETQYF
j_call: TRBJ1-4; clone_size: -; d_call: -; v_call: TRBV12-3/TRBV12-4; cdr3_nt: TGTGCCAGCAGTCGCGGTGTAGAAACCCACCCGTTTTTT; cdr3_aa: CASSRGVETHPFF
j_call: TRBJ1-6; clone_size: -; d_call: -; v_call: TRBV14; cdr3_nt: TGTGCCAGCAGCCCGACATTGAACTCCTATAATTCACCCCTCCACTTT; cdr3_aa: CASSPTLNSYNSPLHF
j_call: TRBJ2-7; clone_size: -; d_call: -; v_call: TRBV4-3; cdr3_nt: TGCGCCAGCAGCGCCGACAGGTCCTACGAGCAGTACTTC; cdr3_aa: CASSADRSYEQYF
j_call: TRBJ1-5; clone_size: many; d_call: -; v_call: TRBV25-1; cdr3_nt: TGTGCCAGCAGTGAAGCCAATCAGCCCCAGCATTTT; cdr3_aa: CASSEANQPQHF
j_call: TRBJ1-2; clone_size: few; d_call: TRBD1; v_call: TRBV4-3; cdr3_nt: TGCGCCAGCAGCCAAGACTCCTTAGGGGGCTACTATGGCTACACCTTC; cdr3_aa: CASSQDSLGGYYGYTF
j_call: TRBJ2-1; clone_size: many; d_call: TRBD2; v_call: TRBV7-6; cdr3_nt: TGTGCCAGCAGCTTAGGACCCCTAGCGGGTGACTCCTACAATGAGCAGTTCTTC; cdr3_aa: CASSLGPLAGDSYNEQFF
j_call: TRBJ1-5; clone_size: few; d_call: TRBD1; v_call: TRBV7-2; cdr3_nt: TGTGCCAGCAGCTCCTCGACAGGGATACAGCATTTT; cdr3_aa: CASSSSTGIQHF
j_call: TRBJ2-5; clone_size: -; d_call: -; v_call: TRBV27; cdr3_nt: TGTGCCAGCTACGGGGGCGGACTACAGACCCAGTACTTC; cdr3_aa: CASYGGGLQTQYF
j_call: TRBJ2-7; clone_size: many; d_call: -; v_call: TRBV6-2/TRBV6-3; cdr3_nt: TGTGCCAGCAGTTACTCCCAAACCTACGAGCAGTACTTC; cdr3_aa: CASSYSQTYEQYF
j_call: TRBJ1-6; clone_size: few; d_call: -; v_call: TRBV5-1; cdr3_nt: TGCGCCAGCAGCTTGGGGCAGGGGACTTCACCCCTCCACTTT; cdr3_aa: CASSLGQGTSPLHF
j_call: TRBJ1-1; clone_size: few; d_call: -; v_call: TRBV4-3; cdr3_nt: TGCGCCAGCAGCCAGGATCCCGGGACGAGGAACACTGAAGCTTTCTTT; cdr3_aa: CASSQDPGTRNTEAFF
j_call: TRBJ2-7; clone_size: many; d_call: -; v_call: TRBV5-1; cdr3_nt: TGCGCCAGCAGTTCCGAAAGCGGGTATTCCTACGAGCAGTACTTC; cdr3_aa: CASSSESGYSYEQYF
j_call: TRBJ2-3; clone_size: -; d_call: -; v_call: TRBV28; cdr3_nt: TGTGCCAGCACCGCGGAACCGGACGCAGATACGCAGTATTTT; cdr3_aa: CASTAEPDADTQYF
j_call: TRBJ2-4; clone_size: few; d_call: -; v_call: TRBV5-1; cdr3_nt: TGCGCCAGCAGCTTGGGACACATTCTAAGAAAAAACATTCAGTACTTC; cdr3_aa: CASSLGHILRKNIQYF
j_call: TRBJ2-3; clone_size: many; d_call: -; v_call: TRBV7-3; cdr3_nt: TGTGCCAGCAGCTCCGGACCCATAGATACGCAGTATTTT; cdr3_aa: CASSSGPIDTQYF
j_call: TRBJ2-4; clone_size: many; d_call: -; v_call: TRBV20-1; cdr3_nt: TGCAGTGCTAGAGATCCCCGGGGAGGCAAAAACATTCAGTACTTC; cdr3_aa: CSARDPRGGKNIQYF
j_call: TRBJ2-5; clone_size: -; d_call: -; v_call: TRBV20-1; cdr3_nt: TGCAGTGCCCAGCGTGGGGAGACCCAGTACTTC; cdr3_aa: CSAQRGETQYF
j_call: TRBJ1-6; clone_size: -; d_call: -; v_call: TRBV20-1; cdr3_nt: TGCAGTGCTACCCGGGACTCCTATAATTCACCCCTCCACTTT; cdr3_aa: CSATRDSYNSPLHF
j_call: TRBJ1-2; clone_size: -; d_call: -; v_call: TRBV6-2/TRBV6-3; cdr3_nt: TGTGCCAGCAACCCCGACAGAAGACCCGACTATGGCTACACCTTC; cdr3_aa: CASNPDRRPDYGYTF
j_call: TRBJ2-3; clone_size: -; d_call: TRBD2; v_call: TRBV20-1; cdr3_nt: TGCAGTGCCGTCGAGCGGGGTGGGTTGGATACGCAGTATTTT; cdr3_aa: CSAVERGGLDTQYF
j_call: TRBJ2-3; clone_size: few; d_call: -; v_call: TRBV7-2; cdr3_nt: TGTGGAGTGGGCGGGCGCGGAGATACGCAGTATTTT; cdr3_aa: CGVGGRGDTQYF
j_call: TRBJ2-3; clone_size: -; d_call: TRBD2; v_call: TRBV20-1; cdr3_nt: TGCAGTGCTAAGGAGCGGGGATACACAGATACGCAGTATTTT; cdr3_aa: CSAKERGYTDTQYF
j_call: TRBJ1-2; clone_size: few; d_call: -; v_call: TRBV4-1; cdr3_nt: TGCGCCAGCAGCCAAGATAAGGGCCATGGCTACACCTTC; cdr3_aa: CASSQDKGHGYTF
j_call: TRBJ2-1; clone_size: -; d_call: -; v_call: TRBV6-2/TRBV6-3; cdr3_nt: TGTGCCAGCAGTTACGATTACAATGAGCAGTTCTTC; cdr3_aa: CASSYDYNEQFF
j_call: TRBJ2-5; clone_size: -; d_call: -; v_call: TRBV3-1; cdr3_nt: TGTGCCAGCAGCCAGTTACTAGCTGAAGAGACCCAGTACTTC; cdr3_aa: CASSQLLAEETQYF
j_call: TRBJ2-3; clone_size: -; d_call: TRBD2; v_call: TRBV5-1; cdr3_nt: TGCGCCAGCAGCCTCCTAGCGGGGCTCACAGATACGCAGTATTTT; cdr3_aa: CASSLLAGLTDTQYF
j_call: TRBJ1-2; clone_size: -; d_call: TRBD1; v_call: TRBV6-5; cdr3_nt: TGTGCCAGCAGTAACGACAGGGGGAACTATGGCTACACCTTC; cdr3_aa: CASSNDRGNYGYTF
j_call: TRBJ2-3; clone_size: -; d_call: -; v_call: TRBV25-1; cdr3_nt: TGTGCCAGCCGGCGAGGAGGGGGCGCAGATACGCAGTATTTT; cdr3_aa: CASRRGGGADTQYF
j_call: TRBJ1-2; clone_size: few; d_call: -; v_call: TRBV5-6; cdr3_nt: TGTGCCAGCAGCCCCTGGTGGTCGGGACACTATGGCTACACCTTC; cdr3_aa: CASSPWWSGHYGYTF
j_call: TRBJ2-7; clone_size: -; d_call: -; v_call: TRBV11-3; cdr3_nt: TGTGCCAGCAGCTTAGGGACTTTGGACGAGCAGTACTTC; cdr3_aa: CASSLGTLDEQYF
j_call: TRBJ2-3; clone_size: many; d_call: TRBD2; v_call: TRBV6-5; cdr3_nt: TGTGCCAGCAGTGGACCCGGGACTAAGTCGGGCACAGATACGCAGTATTTT; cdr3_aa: CASSGPGTKSGTDTQYF
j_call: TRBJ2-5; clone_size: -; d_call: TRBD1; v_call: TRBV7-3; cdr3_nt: TGTGCCAGCAGCCTCGTCGACAGGGGTGGGGAGACCCAGTACTTC; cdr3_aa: CASSLVDRGGETQYF
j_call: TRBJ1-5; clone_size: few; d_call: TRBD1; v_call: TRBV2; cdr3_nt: TGTGCCAGCAGTGAGGGACAGGGGAATCAGCCCCAGCATTTT; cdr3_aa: CASSEGQGNQPQHF